A single sample is the source of the 27 T cell receptor beta chains below, sequenced in a study of blood T cell repertoires in COVID-19. Measured with immunoSEQ multiplex PCR; TCRdb has only the in-frame clones, and not every one. The table has hundreds of thousands of clones, about nine tenths seen once. Sequences were obtained from peripheral blood. These TCRs come from a woman under 40 with COVID-19, enrolled during active disease.

The genes are TRBV6-5 and TRBJ1-2, with a tentative D call TRBD1 (6 bases). Trimming removed 0 bases from V and 1 base from J, with 12 bases in between. The length of the CDR3 is 16 residues. Germline assignment: CDR1 MNHEY and CDR2 SVGAGI. The CDR3 protein is CASSYSSQGSNYGYTF. In DNA, the CDR3 is TGTGCCAGCAGTTACTCGTCACAGGGCAGTAACTATGGCTACACCTTC.

The chain is built from TRBV5-4 and TRBJ1-2; TRBD1 agrees at 7 bases. J lost 4 bases, V lost 1 base, and 4 bases had no gene match. Looked up from germline, CDR1 is SGHNT and CDR2 is YYREEE (reference sequence). CDR3 size: 14 residues. CDR3 in DNA: TGTGCCAGCAGCTTGCCCGGGACAGTCTATGGCTACACCTTC. Translating gives CASSLPGTVYGYTF.

CDR3 sequence (DNA): TGTGCCAGCACCCTGGTCACTAGCGGGGGGAGGAATGAGCAGTTCTTC. Protein: CASTLVTSGGRNEQFF. V is TRBV28 and J is TRBJ2-1, with 12 bases aligning to TRBD2. V shed 7 bases and J 7 bases; nucleotides not matched to a gene: 11. Germline V gives CDR1 MDHEN, CDR2 SYDVKM. The CDR3 extends over 16 amino acids.

The chain is built from TRBV2 and TRBJ2-5; D not certain. The CDR3 covers 15 residues. With 5 bases removed from V and 1 base from J, the gap between germline ends came to 14 bases. Germline V gene data show CDR1 as SNHLY and CDR2 as FYNNEI. CDR3 nucleotides: TGTGCCAGCAGTAGAAGTGGCGGTTTCCAAGAGACCCAGTACTTC. Its protein is CASSRSGGFQETQYF. Full variable domain (rest looked up from reference TRBV2 and TRBJ2-5): EPEVTQTPSHQVTQMGQEVILRCVPISNHLYFYWYRQILGQKVEFLVSFYNNEISEKSEIFDDQFSVERPDGSNFTLKIRSTKLEDSAMYFCASSRSGGFQETQYFGPGTRLLVL.

V gene TRBV16 combines with J gene TRBJ2-7; the match to TRBD1 covers 9 bases. The V and J ends lost 2 bases and 5 bases, in that order; junction bases with no gene match: 13. Germline V lookup: CDR1 KGHSY, CDR2 FQNENV. There are 17 residues in the CDR3. The CDR3 spells CASSQRGRGQGHHEQYF. The DNA for the CDR3 is TGTGCCAGCAGCCAACGGGGGCGGGGACAGGGACACCACGAGCAGTACTTC.

This sequence joins TRBV11-3 and TRBJ2-5; TRBD2 aligns across 7 bases. The germline gives CDR1 SGHNT, CDR2 YENEEA. This CDR3 is built from 17 residues. J was trimmed by 5 bases and V by 4 bases; bases with no gene match: 16. The CDR3 nucleotides are TGTGCCAGCAGCTCCCCAGAATCCGCGGGAGCAGGGGAGACCCAGTACTTC. The encoded protein is CASSSPESAGAGETQYF. The complete variable domain, with remaining parts taken from reference TRBV11-3 and TRBJ2-5, reads EAGVVQSPRYKIIEKKQPVAFWCNPISGHNTLYWYLQNLGQGPELLIRYENEEAVDDSQLPKDRFSAERLKGVDSTLKIQPAELGDSAVYLCASSSPESAGAGETQYFGPGTRLLVL.

The chain has TRBV4-1 and TRBJ2-1, with a tentative D call TRBD2 (6 bases). The V gene lost 1 base and the J gene lost 5 bases, with 15 bases spanning the gap. The CDR3 is 16 amino acids. CDR1 is MGHRA and CDR2 is YSYEKL in the germline V gene. The CDR3 reads CASSQVGGTLHNEQFF. The CDR3 nucleotides read TGCGCCAGCAGCCAAGTTGGAGGGACCCTCCACAATGAGCAGTTCTTC.

For the CDR3, the DNA is TGTGCCAGCAGTTACTCGAGGTCCCAGATAACCTACGAGCAGTACTTC. It specifies CASSYSRSQITYEQYF. The chain joins TRBV6-5 to TRBJ2-7; D not certain. The CDR3 consists of 16 residues. With 0 bases removed from V and 2 bases from J, the gap between germline ends came to 14 bases. Looked up from germline, CDR1 is MNHEY and CDR2 is SVGAGI.

This chain joins TRBV10-3 and TRBJ1-1; perhaps TRBD1 as D (5 bases). The CDR3 is 13 amino acids. Per the germline V gene, CDR1 is ENHRY and CDR2 is SYGVKD. V shed 3 bases and J shed 8 bases, with 13 bases lying between them. The CDR3 sequence: CAISEQVPGEAFF. The CDR3 nucleotides read TGTGCCATCAGTGAACAGGTTCCAGGAGAAGCTTTCTTT.

The rearrangement links TRBV15 to TRBJ1-5; perhaps TRBD1 as D (6 bases). The CDR3 length is 15 residues. V lost 5 bases and J lost 3, with 14 bases in between. Germline CDR1 and CDR2: LNHNV and YYDKDF (reference sequence). The CDR3 sequence is CATSGWTENNQPQHF. As DNA, the CDR3 is TGTGCCACCAGCGGGTGGACAGAGAACAATCAGCCCCAGCATTTT.

The V and J genes are TRBV27 and TRBJ1-2; the D gene is possibly TRBD1 (5 bases). The CDR3 is 13 residues long. The V and J ends lost 2 bases and 7 bases respectively, with 11 bases between them. Per germline, CDR1 MNHEY and CDR2 SMNVEV (reference sequence). Here the CDR3 DNA reads TGTGCCAGCAGTTTAGGGGGGGGTTCTGGCTACACCTTC. It specifies CASSLGGGSGYTF.

This chain joins TRBV3-1 (or the pseudogene TRBV3-2) and TRBJ2-2; 7 nucleotides line up with TRBD2. V lost 8 bases and J lost 6; bases outside the gene matches: 6. This CDR3 has 13 residues. Germline V gene sequence: CDR1 LGHDT, CDR2 YNNKEL (reference sequence). The CDR3 nucleotides read TGTGCCAGCGCAGCGGGGTGGTCCGGGGAGCTGTTTTTT. Its translation is CASAAGWSGELFF.

CDR3 nucleotide sequence: TGTGCCAGCAGTTATAACCCACGTTTTGGAGGGCAATTCGCTGGGGCCAACGTCCTGACTTTC. Its protein product is CASSYNPRFGGQFAGANVLTF. The rearrangement joins TRBV6-2 or TRBV6-3 to TRBJ2-6; D may be TRBD2 (6 bases). V was shortened by 3 bases and J by 2 bases, with 26 bases between the two germline ends. The CDR3 spans 21 residues. The germline CDR1 and CDR2 sequences are MNHEY and SVGEGT.

This rearrangement joins TRBV6-2 or TRBV6-3 to TRBJ1-1, with unresolved D. V shed 6 bases and J shed 11 bases, with 13 bases lying between them. The CDR3 has 11 amino acids. Germline CDR1 reads MNHEY; CDR2 reads SVGEGT. The CDR3 protein is CASSPSNEAFF. The CDR3 DNA sequence: TGTGCCAGCAGCCCCTCAAACGAGGCTTTCTTT.

The V and J genes are TRBV5-5 and TRBJ2-5; D ambiguous. The CDR3 has 13 amino acids. Trimming cost V 6 bases and J 5 bases, with 14 bases left between them. Germline V CDR1 and CDR2: SGHKS, YYEKEE (reference sequence). CDR3 DNA sequence: TGTGCCAGCACCCAAGCGATTACGGAGACCCAGTACTTC. Translation gives CASTQAITETQYF.

The chain combines TRBV28 with TRBJ1-2; D might be TRBD1 (6 bases). Trimming removed 6 bases from V and 3 bases from J, with 11 bases in between. The CDR3 has 13 amino acids. Per the germline V gene, CDR1 is MDHEN and CDR2 is SYDVKM. The DNA for the CDR3 is TGTGCCAGCAGGGGAACAGGGTACTATGGCTACACCTTC. It specifies CASRGTGYYGYTF.

The chain has TRBV7-8 and TRBJ2-7; D possibly corresponds to TRBD2 (7 bases). Trimming cost V 3 bases and J 4 bases, with 19 bases left between them. This CDR3 has 16 residues. Germline V lookup: CDR1 SGHVS, CDR2 FQNEAQ. CDR3 DNA sequence: TGTGCCAGCAGCTTTAGAGGGCGGGAGACAGGATACGAGCAGTACGTC. This sequence encodes CASSFRGRETGYEQYV.

The chain employs TRBV5-4 and TRBJ1-2, with D tentatively TRBD1 (6 bases). Trimming removed 5 bases from V and 4 bases from J, with 15 bases in between. Germline V gene sequence: CDR1 SGHNT, CDR2 YYREEE (reference sequence). This CDR3 has 14 residues. CDR3 sequence: CASSTGQRGYGYTF. The CDR3 DNA reads as TGTGCCAGCAGTACAGGACAGCGGGGCTATGGCTACACCTTC.

This rearrangement joins TRBV19 to TRBJ1-5, with D perhaps matching TRBD1 (5 bases). The length of the CDR3 is 15 residues. The germline gives CDR1 LNHDA, CDR2 SQIVND (reference sequence). V was clipped by 1 base and J by 0 bases, with 7 bases between them. For the CDR3, the DNA is TGTGCCAGTAGTATAGCCAGGGATAGCAATCAGCCCCAGCATTTT. Encoded protein: CASSIARDSNQPQHF. The complete variable domain, with remaining parts taken from reference TRBV19 and TRBJ1-5, reads DGGITQSPKYLFRKEGQNVTLSCEQNLNHDAMYWYRQDPGQGLRLIYYSQIVNDFQKGDIAEGYSVSREKKESFPLTVTSAQKNPTAFYLCASSIARDSNQPQHFGDGTRLSIL.

This clone was picked up a small number of times. V and J are TRBV2 and TRBJ1-1; D is ambiguous. This CDR3 contains 15 residues. Germline assignment: CDR1 SNHLY and CDR2 FYNNEI. V lost 3 bases and J lost 3, with 14 bases in between. CDR3: CASSDRLNRDTEAFF. The CDR3 DNA sequence: TGTGCCAGCAGTGACAGGTTAAACAGAGACACTGAAGCTTTCTTT.

V gene TRBV7-2 combines with J gene TRBJ1-6; 7 nucleotides match TRBD1. Germline V gene lookup returns CDR1 SGHTA and CDR2 FQGNSA. The trim removed 0 bases at V and 4 bases at J, leaving 3 bases unmatched. The CDR3 covers 16 residues. The DNA for the CDR3 is TGTGCCAGCAGCTTAGCAGGGGGCCGGTATAATTCACCCCTCCACTTT. Its translation: CASSLAGGRYNSPLHF.

The gene calls are TRBV19 and TRBJ1-5; D might be TRBD1 (5 bases). V was trimmed by 3 bases and J by 0 bases, leaving 12 bases between them. This CDR3 has 16 amino acids. Germline CDR1 and CDR2: LNHDA and SQIVND (reference sequence). The CDR3 DNA reads as TGTGCCAGTAGTATTCGTTCGGGGGTTAGCAATCAGCCCCAGCATTTT. It specifies CASSIRSGVSNQPQHF.

This clone appeared once. The gene calls are TRBV29-1 and TRBJ2-2; 8 nucleotides match TRBD2. Germline V gene lookup returns CDR1 SQVTM and CDR2 ANQGSEA. CDR3 length: 17 amino acids. The junction had 15 bases not matched to a gene; V was cut back by 0 bases and J by 9 bases. The CDR3 loop reads CSVEDFGAGGSFRELFF. The CDR3 coding sequence is TGCAGCGTTGAAGATTTTGGCGCGGGGGGATCGTTCCGGGAGCTGTTTTTT.

The chain combines TRBV11-2 with TRBJ2-1; perhaps TRBD1 as D (5 bases). Germline V CDR1 and CDR2: SGHAT, FQNNGV. The CDR3 loop spans 14 amino acids. The V end lost 5 bases, the J end lost 8 bases, and 16 bases lay between the germline ends. Written as DNA, the CDR3 is TGTGCCAGCAGCGGGGTTCAGGGCGACTATGAGCAGTTCTTC. Amino acid sequence: CASSGVQGDYEQFF.

The rearrangement uses TRBV6-5 and TRBJ1-5; D not certain. V lost 11 bases and J lost 3, with 17 bases in between. The CDR3 has 14 amino acids. From germline, CDR1 is MNHEY and CDR2 SVGAGI. This CDR3 is CAGAAALSNQPQHF. DNA of the CDR3: TGTGCCGGCGCCGCGGCCCTATCCAATCAGCCCCAGCATTTT.

V and J are TRBV18 and TRBJ2-3; 11 bases line up with TRBD2. The V segment lost 5 bases and the J segment 3 bases; nucleotides outside the gene matches: 7. The CDR3 contains 16 residues. Germline V CDR1 and CDR2: KGHSH, LQKENI. The CDR3 protein is CASSSAGTSGTDTQYF. Here the CDR3 DNA reads TGTGCCAGCTCATCGGCCGGGACTAGCGGTACAGATACGCAGTATTTT.

This chain connects TRBV15 to TRBJ2-3, with D possibly TRBD2 on 7 matching bases. The germline CDR1 and CDR2 sequences are LNHNV and YYDKDF (reference sequence). This CDR3 is 15 amino acids long. V lost 5 bases, J lost 2 bases, and 14 bases lay in between. For the CDR3, the DNA is TGTGCCACCAGCGCACTAGGGGGGGCCACAGATACGCAGTATTTT. It specifies CATSALGGATDTQYF.